A selection of T cell receptor beta chains follows, all from one sample in a study of control samples from healthy donors and cancer patients. The table came from immunoSEQ multiplex PCR; TCRdb's copy has only in-frame clones and leaves some out. The table records about 170,000 clones, 91% of them present only once. The sequencing input was blood. These receptors all stem from a woman aged 25 to 39 in good health. The CDR3 runs from the conserved cysteine through the conserved F or W. A D gene is named only where the DNA matches it firmly. Clone size is not always given. Where it is, it says once, few, many or a class for expanded clones.

TRBV2,-,-,TRBJ1-1,TGTGCCAGCAGTGGACAGACTTACACTGAAGCTTTCTTT,CASSGQTYTEAFF
TRBV5-1,-,TRBD2,TRBJ2-4,TGCGCCAGCAGCTCAGCTAGCGGGAGTGGAAACATTCAGTACTTC,CASSSASGSGNIQYF
TRBV9,-,-,TRBJ2-1,TGTGCCAGCAGCGTACAGGGCTACAATGAGCAGTTCTTC,CASSVQGYNEQFF
TRBV11-1,-,TRBD1,TRBJ1-1,TGTGCCAGCAGCTTGGACAGGGGCGGTGAAGCTTTCTTT,CASSLDRGGEAFF
TRBV12-3/TRBV12-4,-,-,TRBJ2-3,TGTGCCAGCAGTACCGACACCACAGATACGCAGTATTTT,CASSTDTTDTQYF
TRBV11-3,-,-,TRBJ2-2,TGTGCCAGCAGCTTAGGGACCAACACCGGGGAGCTGTTTTTT,CASSLGTNTGELFF
TRBV6-2/TRBV6-3,-,TRBD2,TRBJ2-7,TGTGCCAGCAGTTACCCTAGCGGGAGGGCAAGATACGAGCAGTACTTC,CASSYPSGRARYEQYF
TRBV11-3,-,TRBD2,TRBJ2-7,TGTGCCAGCAGTCCAACTAGCGGGAGATCCTACGAGCAGTACTTC,CASSPTSGRSYEQYF
TRBV30,once,-,TRBJ1-3,TGTGCCTGGAAGAGACCGGACAGCTCTGGAAACACCATATATTTT,CAWKRPDSSGNTIYF
TRBV15,-,-,TRBJ2-7,TGTGCCACCAGCAGGGACGGCGGGTACGAGCAGTACTTC,CATSRDGGYEQYF
TRBV20-1,-,-,TRBJ1-2,TGCAGTGCTAGGGACAGTGGCTACACCTTC,CSARDSGYTF
TRBV6-5,-,-,TRBJ2-3,TGTGCCAGCAGTAAGGGGGATACGCAGTATTTT,CASSKGDTQYF
TRBV6-6,-,-,TRBJ1-6,TGTGCCAGCAGCCCCACAGGGTTCGGCTCACCCCTCCACTTT,CASSPTGFGSPLHF
TRBV29-1,-,-,TRBJ1-2,TGCAGCGCTTACACCGCTAACTATGGCTACACCTTC,CSAYTANYGYTF
TRBV5-1,-,-,TRBJ1-5,TGCGCCAGCAGCTTGGACGGCAGGGGTAGCAATCAGCCCCAGCATTTT,CASSLDGRGSNQPQHF
TRBV4-1,-,-,TRBJ2-7,TGCGCCAGCAGCACCCGGAGCGAGCAGTACTTC,CASSTRSEQYF
TRBV5-1,-,-,TRBJ2-1,TGCGCCGGCAGCTTGCTGGGACAACACAATGAGCAGTTCTTC,CAGSLLGQHNEQFF
TRBV6-2/TRBV6-3,-,TRBD1,TRBJ1-2,TGTGCCAGCAGTCAGACAGGGCAGTATGGCTACACCTTC,CASSQTGQYGYTF
TRBV5-1,-,-,TRBJ1-4,TGCGCCAGCAGCTTGGGTAGGGGGTACACTAATGAAAAACTGTTTTTT,CASSLGRGYTNEKLFF
TRBV7-9,-,TRBD1,TRBJ1-1,TGTGCCAGCAGCCCGCGACAGGGGGCGAACACTGAAGCTTTCTTT,CASSPRQGANTEAFF
TRBV7-2,-,TRBD2,TRBJ2-3,TGTGCCAGCAGCTTGACCGGGACTAGATCCCCAGATACGCAGTATTTT,CASSLTGTRSPDTQYF
TRBV19,-,-,TRBJ1-6,TGTGCCAGTAGTATCGTGGGGGGCTCTAATTCACCCCTCCACTTT,CASSIVGGSNSPLHF